These 9 T cell receptor beta chains originate from one sample sequenced in a study of metastatic and nonmetastatic thyroid tumors. TCRdb reanalyzed the PCR reads with MiXCR. The sample gives about 82,000 clones, around 12% of which show up once; roughly 10% is in the top ten. Patients were all untreated before their thyroid surgery. Specimen: tumor tissue. The source of these receptors is a female donor with papillary thyroid cancer or a benign thyroid nodule (not recorded which). Some clones in this sample may be carry-over from other donors' samples.

This clone was observed at least ten times. The same CDR3 arises from other DNA sequences in this sample as well. V usage is TRBV7-9 and J usage is TRBJ1-1, with TRBD1 as a possible D gene (5 bases). CDR3 length equals 14 residues. Germline V gene sequence: CDR1 SEHNR, CDR2 FQNEAQ (reference sequence). Trimming left V 2 bases short and J 6 bases short, with 13 bases between. The CDR3 bases are TGTGCCAGCAGCTTAAAAGCCGGGGGGGCTGAAGCTTTCTTT. It translates to CASSLKAGGAEAFF.

This clone was counted ten times or more. J is TRBJ2-2 and V is TRBV29-1, with 8 bases matching TRBD2. The CDR3 length is 14 residues. CDR1 is SQVTM, CDR2 ANQGSEA, per germline. With V trimmed by 6 bases and J by 5 bases, 8 bases remained unmatched. The DNA for the CDR3 is TGCAGCGTAGCGGGAGCATTAGGGACCGGGGAGCTGTTTTTT. Translated: CSVAGALGTGELFF.

Ten or more counts support this clone. V and J are TRBV20-1 and TRBJ1-2; 7 bases agree with TRBD1. This CDR3 is built from 13 residues. V lost 0 bases, J lost 6 bases, and 4 bases stayed unmatched. Germline V lookup: CDR1 DFQATT, CDR2 SNEGSKA (reference sequence). CDR3 residues: CSARDPGQNGYTF. CDR3 DNA: TGCAGTGCTAGAGACCCGGGACAGAATGGCTACACCTTC.

This clone was detected only a few times. A much larger clone is a single base away; this may be a read error. The chain carries TRBV6-1 and TRBJ1-1; D gene unclear. CDR1 and CDR2 (germline): MNHNS, SASEGT. V lost 6 bases and J 4 bases, leaving 9 bases between the germline ends. This CDR3 spans 12 amino acids. The CDR3 sequence is CASRWLGTEAFF. Written as DNA, the CDR3 is TGTGCCAGCAGGTGGCTCGGCACTGAAGCTTTCTTT.

This clone was picked up many times. J is TRBJ2-3 and V is TRBV20-1, with D perhaps TRBD1 or TRBD2 (6 bases each). Trimming took off 5 bases at V and 5 bases at J, with 17 bases between the two ends. The CDR3 loop spans 14 amino acids. Germline V gene data show CDR1 as DFQATT and CDR2 as SNEGSKA (reference sequence). The CDR3 DNA is TGCAGTGCTTATAGGGGGGAGTGGAGAGATACGCAGTATTTT. Translating gives CSAYRGEWRDTQYF.

This clone was detected many times. The V and J genes are TRBV5-1 and TRBJ2-1; 9 positions agree with TRBD1. Germline CDR1 and CDR2: SGHRS and YFSETQ. V shed 4 bases and J 2 bases; nucleotides not matched to a gene: 4. The CDR3 covers 15 residues. CDR3 loop: CASSTTGGTYNEQFF. CDR3 in DNA: TGCGCCAGCAGCACAACAGGGGGCACCTACAATGAGCAGTTCTTC. Looking up the rest from reference TRBV5-1 and TRBJ2-1 gives the full variable domain: KAGVTQTPRYLIKTRGQQVTLSCSPISGHRSVSWYQQTPGQGLQFLFEYFSETQRNKGNFPGRFSGRQFSNSRSEMNVSTLELGDSALYLCASSTTGGTYNEQFFGPGTRLTVL.

There are many counts of this clone. The chain has TRBV10-3 and TRBJ2-1; 13 nucleotides agree with TRBD2. The CDR3 contains 18 residues. J was trimmed by 9 bases and V by 2 bases; bases with no gene match: 13. In germline, CDR1 is ENHRY, CDR2 SYGVKD. The CDR3 is CAISEATSGRALRGEQFF. For the CDR3, the DNA is TGTGCCATCAGTGAGGCAACTAGCGGGAGGGCCCTAAGGGGTGAGCAGTTCTTC.

The sample holds many counts of this clone. V and J are TRBV7-9 and TRBJ1-5; no clear D. Germline CDR1 and CDR2: SEHNR and FQNEAQ (reference sequence). With 1 base removed from V and 7 bases from J, the gap between germline ends came to 8 bases. The CDR3 runs to 13 residues. CDR3 in amino acids: CASSLDTPQPQHF. The CDR3 nucleotides are TGTGCCAGCAGCTTAGACACTCCACAGCCCCAGCATTTT.

This clone was seen many times. The J gene is TRBJ2-3, the V gene TRBV20-1; D is ambiguous. V lost 5 bases to trimming and J lost 6 bases, with 6 bases between them. Germline CDR1 and CDR2: DFQATT and SNEGSKA (reference sequence). There are 10 residues in the CDR3. The CDR3 region is CSAVRDTQYF. Here the CDR3 DNA reads TGCAGTGCTGTAAGGGATACGCAGTATTTT.